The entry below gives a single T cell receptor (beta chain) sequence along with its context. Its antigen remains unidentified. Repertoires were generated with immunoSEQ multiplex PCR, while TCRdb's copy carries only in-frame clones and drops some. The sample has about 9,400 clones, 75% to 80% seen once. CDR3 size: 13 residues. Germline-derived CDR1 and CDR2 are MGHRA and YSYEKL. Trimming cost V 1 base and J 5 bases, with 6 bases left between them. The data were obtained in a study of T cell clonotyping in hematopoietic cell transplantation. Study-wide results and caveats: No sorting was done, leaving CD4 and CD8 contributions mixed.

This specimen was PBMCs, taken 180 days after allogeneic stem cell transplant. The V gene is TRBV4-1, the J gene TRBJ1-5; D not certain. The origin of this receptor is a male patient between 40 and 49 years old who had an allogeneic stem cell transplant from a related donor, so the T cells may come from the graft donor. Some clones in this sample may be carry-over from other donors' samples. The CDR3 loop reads CASSQGIDQPQHF. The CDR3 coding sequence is TGCGCCAGCAGCCAAGGGATCGATCAGCCCCAGCATTTT.